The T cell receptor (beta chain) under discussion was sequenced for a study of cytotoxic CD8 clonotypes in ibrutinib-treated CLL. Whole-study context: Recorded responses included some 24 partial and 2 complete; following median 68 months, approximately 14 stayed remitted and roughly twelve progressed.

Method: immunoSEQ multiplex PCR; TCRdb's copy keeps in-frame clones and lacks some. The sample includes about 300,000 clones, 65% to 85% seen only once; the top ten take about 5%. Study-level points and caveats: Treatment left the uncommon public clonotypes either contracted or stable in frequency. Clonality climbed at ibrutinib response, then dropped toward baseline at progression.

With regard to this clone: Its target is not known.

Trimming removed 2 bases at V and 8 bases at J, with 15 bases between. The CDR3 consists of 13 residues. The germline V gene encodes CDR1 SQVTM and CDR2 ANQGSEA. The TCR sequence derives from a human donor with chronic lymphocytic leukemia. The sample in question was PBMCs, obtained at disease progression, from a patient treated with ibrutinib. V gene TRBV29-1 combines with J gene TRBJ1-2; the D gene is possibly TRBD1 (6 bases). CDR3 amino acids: CSVESRQGRGYTF. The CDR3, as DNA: TGCAGCGTTGAATCTCGGCAGGGGAGAGGCTACACCTTC.